The 20 T cell receptor beta chains reported below all come from one sample, sequenced in a study of cytomegalovirus exposure and HLA in healthy donors. In the PCR, 60 Vbeta and 13 Jbeta primers were used. The method was immunoSEQ multiplex PCR; TCRdb's version includes in-frame clones alone and lacks a portion of them. The table has about 160,000 clones, around 80% seen once; the top ten hold approximately 6.5%. The source material was PBMCs. These receptor sequences come from a male donor in good health and CMV-seropositive.

The J gene is TRBJ2-7, the V gene TRBV28; D uncertain. This CDR3 spans 14 amino acids. Germline assignment: CDR1 MDHEN and CDR2 SYDVKM. V was cut by 9 bases and J by 0 bases, with 15 bases left in between. The CDR3 nucleotides are TGTGCCAGTTTGTCATGGGCAGCCTCCTACGAGCAGTACTTC. Protein: CASLSWAASYEQYF.

This clone was observed a handful of times. CDR3 region: CASSSGLNEQFF. The CDR3, as DNA: TGTGCCAGCAGCTCGGGTCTTAATGAGCAGTTCTTC. The rearrangement links TRBV5-6 to TRBJ2-1, with D unresolved. CDR1 SGHDT and CDR2 YYEEEE come from the germline V gene. This CDR3 contains 12 residues. V lost 3 bases and J lost 7, with 8 bases in between.

The chain uses TRBV15 and TRBJ1-2; D may be TRBD1 (6 bases). CDR3 length: 15 residues. Per the germline V gene, CDR1 is LNHNV and CDR2 is YYDKDF (reference sequence). The V end lost 5 bases, the J end lost 4 bases, and 17 bases lay between the germline ends. The CDR3 sequence is CATSGGRGFGYGYTF. CDR3 sequence (DNA): TGTGCCACCAGCGGGGGCAGGGGATTTGGCTATGGCTACACCTTC.

The chain combines TRBV15 with TRBJ1-1; D is unclear. Germline CDR1 is LNHNV and CDR2 is YYDKDF (reference sequence). The CDR3 contains 13 residues. With 0 bases removed from V and 6 bases from J, the gap between germline ends came to 8 bases. CDR3: CATSRDFQAEAFF. DNA for the CDR3: TGTGCCACCAGCAGAGATTTTCAGGCTGAAGCTTTCTTT.

This rearrangement joins TRBV7-2 to TRBJ1-4; perhaps TRBD1 as D (6 bases). CDR3 length: 13 amino acids. CDR1 is SGHTA, CDR2 FQGNSA, per germline. The V end was cut by 10 bases, the J end by 2 bases, with 11 bases between. The CDR3 DNA reads TGTGCCACTGGGGGCTCTACTAATGAAAAACTGTTTTTT. This sequence encodes CATGGSTNEKLFF.

V is TRBV28 and J is TRBJ2-5; 9 nucleotides match TRBD1. After removal of 4 bases from V and 5 bases from J, the junction contained 5 bases not matched to a gene. The V gene's germline CDR1 is MDHEN and CDR2 SYDVKM. This CDR3 region has 14 residues. CDR3 in DNA: TGTGCCAGCAGTTCCGGGACAGGGAGGGAGACCCAGTACTTC. Protein: CASSSGTGRETQYF.

As to this clone: The junction differs from germline at one of its ends, possibly a read error. This rearrangement joins TRBV6-5 to TRBJ1-2; possible D gene TRBD1, 5 bases. This CDR3 has 11 residues. Germline V gives CDR1 MNHEY, CDR2 SVGAGI. CDR3: CASGGGGSTEF. The CDR3 DNA sequence: TGTGCCAGCGGCGGGGGAGGGTCGACGGAATTC.

The chain recombines TRBV25-1 with TRBJ2-7; TRBD1 matches at 9 bases. The CDR3 contains 13 residues. V trimming: 4 bases; J trimming: 3 bases; junction bases outside the gene matches: 1. Germline assignment: CDR1 MGHDK and CDR2 SYGVNS. The CDR3 nucleotides are TGTGCCAGCAGTGCGACAGGGGGCTACGAGCAGTACTTC. Encoded protein: CASSATGGYEQYF.

This rearrangement joins TRBV4-1 to TRBJ2-7, with D perhaps matching TRBD2 (6 bases). Trimming pared 0 bases from V and 5 bases from J, leaving 17 bases between. This CDR3 spans 16 amino acids. Germline CDR1 MGHRA, CDR2 YSYEKL. The CDR3 protein is CASSQDWGGAFNEQYF. CDR3 in DNA: TGCGCCAGCAGCCAAGACTGGGGCGGGGCATTTAACGAGCAGTACTTC.

The chain combines TRBV7-2 with TRBJ2-1, with D perhaps matching TRBD2 (6 bases). CDR3 length: 16 residues. Trimming pared 2 bases from V and 0 bases from J, leaving 11 bases between. CDR1 and CDR2 from the germline V gene are SGHTA and FQGNSA. For the CDR3, the DNA is TGTGCCAGCAGCTTACAGGCCGGGAGCTCCTACAATGAGCAGTTCTTC. Residues: CASSLQAGSSYNEQFF.

The gene calls are TRBV6-1 and TRBJ2-7; D remains unclear. This CDR3 contains 12 residues. Germline V gene sequence: CDR1 MNHNS, CDR2 SASEGT. The ends were cut back, 0 bases at V and 3 bases at J, with 3 bases in the middle. The CDR3 spells CASSEAGYEQYF. CDR3 DNA sequence: TGTGCCAGCAGTGAAGCCGGCTACGAGCAGTACTTC.

This clone has just a few counts. CDR3 sequence reads: CASSPGLPAGVDNEQFF. CDR3 coding DNA: TGTGCCAGCTCACCCGGACTACCAGCGGGAGTAGACAATGAGCAGTTCTTC. The chain is built from TRBV18 and TRBJ2-1; TRBD2 aligns across 8 bases. This CDR3 region has 17 residues. Germline V gene lookup returns CDR1 KGHSH and CDR2 LQKENI. Unmatched junction bases numbered 12, after V lost 3 bases and J lost 5 bases.

The rearrangement uses TRBV7-3 and TRBJ2-3; 9 bases match TRBD1. There are 14 residues in the CDR3. Germline CDR1 reads SGHTA; CDR2 reads FQGTGA. Losses at the gene ends were 3 bases for V and 4 bases for J; bases not matched to a gene: 2. Written as DNA, the CDR3 is TGTGCCAGCAGCTTCCGGGACAGGGCAGATACGCAGTATTTT. Its protein is CASSFRDRADTQYF.

The chain has TRBV5-1 and TRBJ2-2; possible D gene TRBD1, 6 bases. From germline, CDR1 is SGHRS and CDR2 YFSETQ. The V gene lost 3 bases and the J gene lost 1 base, with 10 bases spanning the gap. The CDR3 length is 15 residues. The CDR3 coding sequence is TGCGCCAGCAGCTCTCACAGGGAGAACACCGGGGAGCTGTTTTTT. It translates to CASSSHRENTGELFF.

The chain couples TRBV5-8 to TRBJ2-7; TRBD2 matches at 12 bases. Trimming cost V 0 bases and J 2 bases; bases outside gene matches: 6. The V gene's germline CDR1 is SGHTS and CDR2 YDEGEE. The CDR3 has 17 amino acids. This CDR3 is CASSLAGGLAGTYEQYF. The CDR3 nucleotides read TGTGCCAGCAGCTTGGCAGGGGGACTAGCGGGTACCTACGAGCAGTACTTC.

This rearrangement joins TRBV27 to TRBJ2-3; D not resolved. The V gene lost 3 bases and the J gene lost 12 bases, with 10 bases spanning the gap. The germline V gene encodes CDR1 MNHEY and CDR2 SMNVEV (reference sequence). The CDR3 consists of 11 residues. This chain's CDR3 is CASSFGDSQYF. The CDR3 DNA sequence: TGTGCCAGCAGTTTTGGAGACTCTCAGTATTTT.

The rearrangement uses TRBV11-2 and TRBJ2-1; 7 bases match TRBD2. This CDR3 contains 16 residues. Germline V gives CDR1 SGHAT, CDR2 FQNNGV. J was trimmed by 5 bases and V by 5 bases; bases with no gene match: 12. The CDR3 spells CASSPGFGGGHNEQFF. CDR3 nucleotide sequence: TGTGCCAGCAGCCCCGGATTCGGGGGAGGGCACAATGAGCAGTTCTTC.

CDR3 in amino acids: CASSLMWDRSYEQYF. CDR3 coding DNA: TGCGCCAGCAGCTTGATGTGGGACAGGAGCTACGAGCAGTACTTC. The chain has TRBV5-1 and TRBJ2-7; TRBD1 matches 8 bases. The CDR3 consists of 15 residues. The V gene's germline CDR1 is SGHRS and CDR2 YFSETQ. V lost 1 base to trimming and J lost 3 bases; unmatched junction nucleotides: 6.

This rearrangement joins TRBV19 to TRBJ2-5; D possibly corresponds to TRBD2 (6 bases). The CDR3 has 12 residues. Germline values: CDR1 LNHDA, CDR2 SQIVND (reference sequence). V was clipped by 11 bases and J by 1 base, with 11 bases between them. The CDR3 here is CAVGRGQETQYF. The CDR3 coding sequence is TGTGCCGTTGGGCGGGGCCAAGAGACCCAGTACTTC.

This chain joins TRBV30 and TRBJ2-3; tentatively, D is TRBD2 (5 bases). This CDR3 region has 17 residues. Trimming removed 4 bases from V and 2 bases from J, with 22 bases in between. Germline assignment: CDR1 GTSNPN and CDR2 SVGIG (reference sequence). CDR3 nucleotides: TGTGCCTGGACTACCCTGAGGGCAACGGCACCCACAGATACGCAGTATTTT. Its translation is CAWTTLRATAPTDTQYF.